A single sample gave rise to the 9 T cell receptor beta chains below, sequenced in a study of OX40 agonist ivuxolimab in advanced cancers. Assay: immunoSEQ multiplex PCR; the TCRdb copy retains only in-frame clones and omits some. The sample carries fewer than 40,000 clones, approximately 80% recorded once. This specimen was CD4+ or CD8+ T cells sorted from blood, taken in a trial of the OX40 agonist ivuxolimab. These receptors came from an adult with an advanced solid tumor such as melanoma, head and neck, liver or kidney cancer.

This clone was seen a few times. The CDR3 here is CASSVVAGPKVAGELFF. Written as DNA, the CDR3 is TGTGCCAGCAGCGTAGTAGCGGGGCCGAAGGTCGCCGGGGAGCTGTTTTTT. This chain joins TRBV9 and TRBJ2-2; 8 bases match TRBD2. The CDR3 spans 17 residues. V gave up 0 bases and J gave up 6 bases; unmatched junction bases: 10. Per germline, CDR1 SGDLS and CDR2 YYNGEE.

The sample holds a few counts of this clone. The chain joins TRBV16 to TRBJ2-4; 11 bases match TRBD2. Trimming cost V 0 bases and J 8 bases; bases outside gene matches: 6. CDR1 KGHSY and CDR2 FQNENV come from the germline V gene. CDR3 length: 16 amino acids. The CDR3, as DNA: TGTGCCAGCAGCCAATCGGGGGCTAGCGGGAGGTACATTCAGTACTTC. Its translation is CASSQSGASGRYIQYF.

V and J are TRBV7-2 and TRBJ2-1; TRBD1 agrees at 7 bases. CDR1 and CDR2 from the germline V gene are SGHTA and FQGNSA. The CDR3 is 15 residues long. Trimming cost V 2 bases and J 6 bases; bases outside gene matches: 7. The CDR3 loop reads CASSLNRGVGNEQFF. The DNA of the CDR3 is TGTGCCAGCAGCTTAAACAGGGGAGTCGGCAATGAGCAGTTCTTC.

The CDR3 nucleotides are TGTGCCAGCAGCGTAGCTCCTGGGGCCGGGGAGACCCAGTACTTC. Its protein product is CASSVAPGAGETQYF. This rearrangement joins TRBV9 to TRBJ2-5, with D possibly being TRBD1 (5 bases). Trimming shortened V by 0 bases and J by 5 bases, and 14 bases separated the two germline ends. The CDR3 covers 15 residues. Germline CDR1 is SGDLS and CDR2 is YYNGEE.

This chain links TRBV6-5 with TRBJ2-1, with 9 nucleotides matching TRBD1. This CDR3 spans 15 amino acids. V lost 0 bases to trimming and J lost 5 bases; unmatched junction nucleotides: 2. Germline lookup yields CDR1 MNHEY and CDR2 SVGAGI. In DNA form, the CDR3 reads TGTGCCAGCAGTTACTCGGGACAGGGTAACAATGAGCAGTTCTTC. Residues: CASSYSGQGNNEQFF.

By frequency in the sample, this clone is medium-sized. This rearrangement joins TRBV7-9 to TRBJ1-1; D is unclear. The CDR3 runs 13 residues. CDR1 is SEHNR, CDR2 FQNEAQ, per germline (reference sequence). Deletions cut 5 bases from V and 2 bases from J, with 9 bases between. This chain's CDR3 is CASSPERNTEAFF. CDR3 nucleotide sequence: TGTGCCAGCAGCCCGGAACGTAACACTGAAGCTTTCTTT.

The gene calls are TRBV19 and TRBJ2-1; TRBD1 matches at 8 bases. J lost 5 bases, V lost 1 base, and 1 base had no gene match. Germline CDR1 reads LNHDA; CDR2 reads SQIVND (reference sequence). CDR3 length: 14 amino acids. CDR3 nucleotide sequence: TGTGCCAGTAGTATAGTGGACAGGGACAATGAGCAGTTCTTC. This codes for CASSIVDRDNEQFF.

CDR3 DNA: TGTGCCAGCAGCTTGACTAGCGGCTACAATGAGCAGTTCTTC. This gives the protein CASSLTSGYNEQFF. The chain is built from TRBV7-7 and TRBJ2-1; 9 bases are shared with TRBD2. Looked up from germline, CDR1 is SSHAT and CDR2 is FNYEAQ (reference sequence). The CDR3 covers 14 residues. Trimming removed 3 bases from V and 3 bases from J; junction bases left unmatched: 0.

This chain uses TRBV5-1 with TRBJ2-2; no definite D call. The CDR3 has 14 amino acids. Between the trimmed V and J ends, which lost 0 bases and 0 bases, there was a span of 3 bases. From germline, CDR1 is SGHRS and CDR2 YFSETQ. The CDR3, as DNA: TGCGCCAGCAGCTTGGTCGCGAACACCGGGGAGCTGTTTTTT. This codes for CASSLVANTGELFF.